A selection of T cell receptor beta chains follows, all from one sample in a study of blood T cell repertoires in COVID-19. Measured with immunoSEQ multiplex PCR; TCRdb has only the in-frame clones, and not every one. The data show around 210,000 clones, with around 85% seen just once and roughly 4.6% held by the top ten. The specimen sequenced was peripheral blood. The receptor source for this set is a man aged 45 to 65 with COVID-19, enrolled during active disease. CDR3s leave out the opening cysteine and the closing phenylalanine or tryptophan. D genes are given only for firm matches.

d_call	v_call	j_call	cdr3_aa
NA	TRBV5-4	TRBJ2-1	ASSAIVGNEQF
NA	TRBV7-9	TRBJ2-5	ASSLALGSETQY
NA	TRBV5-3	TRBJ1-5	ARSLFGGRADCNQPQH
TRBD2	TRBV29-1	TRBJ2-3	SVGGAQY
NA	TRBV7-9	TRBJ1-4	ASSSSVGRGNEKLF
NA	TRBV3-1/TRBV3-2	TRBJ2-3	ASSQELRGSADTQY
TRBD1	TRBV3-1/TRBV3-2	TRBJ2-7	ASSQVPQGVREQY
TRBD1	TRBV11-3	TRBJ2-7	ASSLAGGHEQY
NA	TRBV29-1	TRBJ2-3	SVPRAGASTDTQY
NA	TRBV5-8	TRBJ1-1	ASSPFDTEAF
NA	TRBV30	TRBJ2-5	AWSVISETQY
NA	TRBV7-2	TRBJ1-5	ASSLQAFQPQH
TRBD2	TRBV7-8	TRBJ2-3	ASRRLAGGSTDTQY
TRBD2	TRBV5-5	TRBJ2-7	ASSLFGGLTSYEQY
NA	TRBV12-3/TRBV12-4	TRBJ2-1	ASSFKGDNEQF
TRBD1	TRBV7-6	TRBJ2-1	ASSQGTGPSNEQF
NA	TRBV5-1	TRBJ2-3	ASSFGPTTSTDTQY
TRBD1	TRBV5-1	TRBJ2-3	ASSLGDREIKADTQY
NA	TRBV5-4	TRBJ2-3	ASSFRRQDPTWSDTQY
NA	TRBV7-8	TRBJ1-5	ASSLAHGFSNQPQH
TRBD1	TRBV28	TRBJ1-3	ASSADRGLHSGNTIY
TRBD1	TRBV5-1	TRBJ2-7	ASSSGQGTPLYEQY
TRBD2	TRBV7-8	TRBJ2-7	ASSLGGGPYEQY
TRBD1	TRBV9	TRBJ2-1	ASTPGGQGAGNEQF
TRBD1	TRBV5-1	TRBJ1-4	ASSSGQGNEKLF
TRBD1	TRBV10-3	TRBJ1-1	AISDQGAGGTEAF
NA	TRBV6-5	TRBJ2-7	ASSKGLARSYEQY
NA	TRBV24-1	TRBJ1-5	ATTPDSRNQPQH
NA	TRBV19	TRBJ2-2	ASKTGAMNTGELF
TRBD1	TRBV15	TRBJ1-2	ATSRQGQGHYGYT
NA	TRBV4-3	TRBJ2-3	ASSLRQASSTDTQY
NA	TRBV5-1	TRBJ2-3	ASSLAQGKGTQY
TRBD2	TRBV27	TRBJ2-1	ARTGLAGESSYNEQF
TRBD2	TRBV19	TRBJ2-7	ASSIGSRGSEEQY
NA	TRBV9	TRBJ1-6	ASSVQQGPPLH
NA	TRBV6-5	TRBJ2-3	ASSIRHTDTQY
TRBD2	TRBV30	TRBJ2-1	AWTRTGGGNEQF